The clone carrying this T cell receptor beta chain was counted a few times. Its antigen is still unknown. This specimen comes from a study of identical twins. Study observations and caveats: Researchers reported weaker excess twin sharing in beta out-of-frame sequences.

TCRdb called the 5' RACE reads again in MiXCR, with one record for every CDR3 protein. The table records 200,000 to 250,000 distinct CDR3 sequences, around 6.5% of them present only once. These data are also associated with another study on T cells expressing NK-cell markers. That work adds: For several experiments, T cell sorting was restricted to the alpha-beta TCR population by means of an anti-gamma-delta TCR antibody.

This receptor was identified in a woman younger than 30 in good health. The sequenced sample was CD8+ T cells sorted from blood.

The CDR3 here is CASSRIPRGDTEAFF. The CDR3 DNA reads as TGTGCCAGCAGTCGCATCCCCAGGGGGGACACTGAAGCTTTCTTT. The V and J genes are TRBV27 and TRBJ1-1, with 7 bases aligning to TRBD1. After removal of 5 bases from V and 3 bases from J, the junction contained 9 bases not matched to a gene. There are 15 residues in the CDR3. Germline V gives CDR1 MNHEY, CDR2 SMNVEV (reference sequence).